The 15 T cell receptor beta chains below were found in one sample sequenced in a study of blood T cells in healthy people across ages. A second PCR of roughly 6 to 12 cycles used a sample-barcoded 5' primer and a J-beta primer mix. MiXCR, run by TCRdb on the 5' RACE reads, gives a single entry per CDR3 protein. Found here are over 300,000 distinct CDR3 sequences, roughly half of them singletons; the top ten hold 51%. Material for sequencing was blood. The receptors derive from a man in his 60s in good health.

This clonotype turned up a few times. The gene calls are TRBV27 and TRBJ2-1; 13 positions agree with TRBD2. The CDR3 has 15 residues. Germline V gene lookup returns CDR1 MNHEY and CDR2 SMNVEV (reference sequence). V was clipped by 5 bases and J by 4 bases; unmatched bases: 2. The CDR3 DNA is TGTGCCAGCAGTAAGGGACTAGCGGGATACAATGAGCAGTTCTTC. Protein product: CASSKGLAGYNEQFF.

J is TRBJ2-7 and V is TRBV6-5; possibly TRBD2 for D (6 bases). Trimming removed 6 bases at V and 6 bases at J, with 18 bases between. This CDR3 is 14 amino acids long. Looked up from germline, CDR1 is MNHEY and CDR2 is SVGAGI. CDR3 DNA: TGTGCCAGCAGGGGACCTAGCGCCATCGGCGAGCAGTACTTC. Amino acids: CASRGPSAIGEQYF.

DNA for the CDR3: TGTGCCAGCAGTGACGGGCCAGATACGCAGTATTTT. Translation: CASSDGPDTQYF. J is TRBJ2-3 and V is TRBV2, with no clear D. The CDR3 contains 12 residues. The germline gives CDR1 SNHLY, CDR2 FYNNEI. V was clipped by 3 bases and J by 4 bases, with 5 bases between them. The complete variable domain, with remaining parts taken from reference TRBV2 and TRBJ2-3, reads EPEVTQTPSHQVTQMGQEVILRCVPISNHLYFYWYRQILGQKVEFLVSFYNNEISEKSEIFDDQFSVERPDGSNFTLKIRSTKLEDSAMYFCASSDGPDTQYFGPGTRLTVL.

On this clonotype itself: Possible read error: a much larger clone is one base away. J is TRBJ2-1 and V is TRBV6-1, with D perhaps TRBD2 (6 bases). V was cut by 6 bases and J by 10 bases, with 19 bases left in between. Germline V gene lookup returns CDR1 MNHNS and CDR2 SASEGT. The CDR3 has 14 residues. DNA for the CDR3: TGTGCCAGCAGCCAAGCGGGCCTATCCTACGAGCAGTTCTTC. It encodes CASSQAGLSYEQFF.

This chain connects TRBV28 to TRBJ2-3; 11 bases are a match to TRBD2. The germline V gene has CDR1 MDHEN and CDR2 SYDVKM. The CDR3 is 15 residues long. Losses at the gene ends were 6 bases for V and 4 bases for J; bases not matched to a gene: 6. CDR3 residues: CASSIAGGKADTQYF. The DNA for the CDR3 is TGTGCCAGCAGCATAGCGGGAGGGAAGGCAGATACGCAGTATTTT.

This clonotype was picked up a small number of times. The chain links TRBV12-3 or TRBV12-4 to TRBJ2-1; TRBD2 aligns across 8 bases. The V and J ends lost 5 bases and 5 bases, in that order; junction bases with no gene match: 5. The CDR3 contains 14 residues. CDR3 in DNA: TGTGCCAGCAGTCGGGGGGGGCGGGACAATGAGCAGTTCTTC. This sequence encodes CASSRGGRDNEQFF.

In its sample, this clonotype was seen a few times. The rearrangement uses TRBV12-3 or TRBV12-4 and TRBJ2-3; D possibly corresponds to TRBD2 (7 bases). This CDR3 has 15 residues. The ends were cut back, 0 bases at V and 3 bases at J, with 10 bases in the middle. As DNA, the CDR3 is TGTGCCAGCAGTTTAGCGGGGGGGCTAACAGATACGCAGTATTTT. Translated, it gives CASSLAGGLTDTQYF.

V is TRBV2 and J is TRBJ2-7, with D possibly TRBD1 on 5 matching bases. V was pared by 7 bases and J by 2 bases, with 18 bases between. The CDR3 loop spans 15 amino acids. Germline V lookup: CDR1 SNHLY, CDR2 FYNNEI. The CDR3 spells CASTLWASGPYEQYF. Written as DNA, the CDR3 is TGTGCCAGCACCCTTTGGGCCTCAGGGCCCTACGAGCAGTACTTC.

This chain joins TRBV6-6 and TRBJ2-3; 10 nucleotides align to TRBD1. The CDR3 totals 15 residues. Germline assignment: CDR1 MNHNY and CDR2 SVGAGI (reference sequence). V dropped 6 bases and J dropped 4; count of bases not matched to a gene: 7. DNA of the CDR3: TGTGCCAGCAGCCCCTGGACAGGGGGAGCAGATACGCAGTATTTT. Translation gives CASSPWTGGADTQYF.

The V gene is TRBV3-1, the J gene TRBJ2-1; 13 bases fit TRBD2. Germline V gives CDR1 LGHDT, CDR2 YNNKEL (reference sequence). The trim removed 4 bases at V and 8 bases at J, leaving 8 bases unmatched. CDR3 length: 16 residues. The CDR3 coding sequence is TGTGCCAGCAGCCTACCACTAGCGGGAGGGGCGGATGAGCAGTTCTTC. Residues: CASSLPLAGGADEQFF.

The V call is TRBV20-1, the J call TRBJ2-5; a possible D gene is TRBD2 (6 bases). The V gene's germline CDR1 is DFQATT and CDR2 SNEGSKA (reference sequence). Trimming left V 6 bases short and J 5 bases short, with 19 bases between. This CDR3 has 14 amino acids. The chain's CDR3 is CSATQSGEWETQYF. CDR3 in DNA: TGCAGTGCCACCCAATCGGGGGAGTGGGAGACCCAGTACTTC.

The chain recombines TRBV6-2 or TRBV6-3 with TRBJ2-7; D is undetermined. V lost 6 bases, J lost 6 bases, and 15 bases lay in between. The germline V gene has CDR1 MNHEY and CDR2 SVGEGT. This CDR3 comprises 13 residues. The DNA of the CDR3 is TGTGCCAGCAGGACGTACGTGGAATCCGAGCAGTACTTC. Its translation: CASRTYVESEQYF.

This chain uses TRBV12-3 or TRBV12-4 with TRBJ2-2; 7 bases are a match to TRBD2. Losses at the gene ends were 6 bases for V and 5 bases for J; bases not matched to a gene: 9. This CDR3 has 15 amino acids. This chain's CDR3 is CASRGRGSSTGELFF. CDR3 sequence (DNA): TGTGCCAGCAGAGGTCGCGGGAGTAGTACCGGGGAGCTGTTTTTT.

The chain uses TRBV20-1 and TRBJ2-5; D assignment may be TRBD1 or TRBD2 (5 bases each). The CDR3 consists of 15 residues. Trimming pared 6 bases from V and 3 bases from J, leaving 20 bases between. The germline V gene has CDR1 DFQATT and CDR2 SNEGSKA (reference sequence). The CDR3 protein is CSAPSGTALEETQYF. The CDR3 DNA reads as TGCAGTGCACCGTCGGGGACCGCCTTGGAAGAGACCCAGTACTTC.

The table lists this clonotype with a few counts. V is TRBV7-2 and J is TRBJ2-3; TRBD1 aligns across 8 bases. Germline assignment: CDR1 SGHTA and CDR2 FQGNSA. The CDR3 runs 15 residues. V lost 5 bases, J lost 1 base, and 5 bases stayed unmatched. The CDR3 sequence is CASSVRGQGTDTQYF. The CDR3 DNA reads as TGTGCCAGCAGCGTGCGGGGACAGGGCACAGATACGCAGTATTTT.